This T cell receptor (delta chain) was observed in a study of gamma-delta T cells after stem cell transplantation. This clone was recorded once. Being one base from a much bigger clone, this may be a read error. TCRdb re-called clones from the RT-PCR reads using CATT. The repertoire includes around 8,400 delta-chain clones, 14% to 15% of them detected once, and 4.5% to 7.5% sits in the top ten. The receptor comes from a human donor. It is not recorded whose cells these are; they may come from a transplant donor. The source material was gamma-delta T cells.

The CDR3: CACDTRWGIRSRDTRQMFF. CDR3 nucleotides: TGTGCCTGTGACACACGGTGGGGGATACGCTCCCGGGACACCCGACAGATGTTTTTC. This chain uses TRDV2 with TRDJ3; 11 bases agree with TRDD3. Germline CDR1 is GEAIGNYY and CDR2 is EKD. The CDR3 loop spans 19 amino acids.